This T cell receptor beta chain appears in the sequencing data of a study of T cell responses to AZD1222 COVID-19 vaccine. Data came from immunoSEQ multiplex PCR; TCRdb stores just in-frame clones and leaves some out. The sample lists roughly 120,000 clones; approximately 85% were seen once. Germline CDR1 and CDR2: MNHEY and SVGAGI. The CDR3 is 13 amino acids. V was pared by 0 bases and J by 3 bases, with 6 bases between. The specimen was peripheral blood, collected on day 0 of MenACWY control vaccination. The gene calls are TRBV6-5 and TRBJ2-7; D gene unclear. The sequence derives from an adult in good health. The CDR3: CASSYSNSYEQYF. In DNA, the CDR3 is TGTGCCAGCAGTTACTCGAATAGCTACGAGCAGTACTTC.